This T cell receptor beta chain emerged from a study of blood T cell repertoires in COVID-19. Produced via immunoSEQ multiplex PCR; TCRdb's table is partial and in-frame only. The sample contains roughly 160,000 clones, approximately 83% of which appear only once. The CDR3 has 14 amino acids. CDR1 and CDR2 (germline): MDHEN, SYDVKM. Trimming pared 7 bases from V and 4 bases from J, leaving 14 bases between. The specimen was peripheral blood. V gene TRBV28 combines with J gene TRBJ1-5, with D unclear. The sequence was obtained from a man aged 55 to 70 with acute or convalescent COVID-19. The CDR3 here is CASTDRGRNQPQHF. As DNA, the CDR3 is TGTGCCAGCACCGATCGGGGTCGGAATCAGCCCCAGCATTTT. Looking up the rest from reference TRBV28 and TRBJ1-5 gives the full variable domain: DVKVTQSSRYLVKRTGEKVFLECVQDMDHENMFWYRQDPGLGLRLIYFSYDVKMKEKGDIPEGYSVSREKKERFSLILESASTNQTSMYLCASTDRGRNQPQHFGDGTRLSIL.